Below are 20 T cell receptor beta chains sequenced from a single sample in a study of shared clonotypes between healthy human individuals (dated by TCRdb to between 2020 and 2021). CD8 naive samples were obtained by positive selection for CCR7 among CD45RO-negative cells, yielding a CD45RA+CCR7+ population from which TemRA cells were excluded. Receptor libraries were prepared by the immunoSEQ multiplex PCR assay. TCRdb took over this immuneACCESS table, retaining in-frame rearrangements with V and J assigned. Such tables are incomplete; in checked studies, under half of the missing clones stem from an unresolved V gene, and the remainder is unexplained. Present in this sample are over 2 million clones, about 95% of which were seen just once. In total, the top ten clones hold 1% to 1.3% of the sample. Sequenced sample: naive CD8+ T cells sorted from blood. The sample's cell subset or site, from its label and the paper: CD45RA+CCR7+. These receptors originate from a man between 18 and 29 years old in good health.

This clone was counted between two and nine times. This chain connects TRBV11-1 to TRBJ2-5; tentatively, D is TRBD1 or TRBD2 (5 bases each). The germline gives CDR1 SGHAT, CDR2 FQDESV (reference sequence). V lost 1 base to trimming and J lost 2 bases, with 14 bases between them. The CDR3 extends over 16 amino acids. CDR3 DNA: TGTGCCAGCAGCTTAGGGTCCGGGACGAATCAAGAGACCCAGTACTTC. This translates into CASSLGSGTNQETQYF.

The chain couples TRBV5-4 to TRBJ2-7; unclear D gene. Germline CDR1 and CDR2: SGHNT and YYREEE (reference sequence). The CDR3 is made up of 15 amino acids. V lost 3 bases to trimming and J lost 0 bases, with 13 bases between them. CDR3 in DNA: TGTGCCAGCAGCTCCCCAAGCGCGTTCTCCTACGAGCAGTACTTC. Translating gives CASSSPSAFSYEQYF.

This chain connects TRBV5-5 to TRBJ1-4, with 11 nucleotides matching TRBD1. The ends lost 0 bases at V and 8 bases at J; junction bases unmatched: 15. The CDR3 runs to 19 residues. The germline CDR1 and CDR2 sequences are SGHKS and YYEKEE (reference sequence). The CDR3 protein is CASSLVGTGGNEGGEKLFF. CDR3 coding DNA: TGTGCCAGCAGCTTGGTGGGGACAGGGGGAAATGAAGGAGGAGAAAAACTGTTTTTT. The full variable domain, its missing parts supplied by reference TRBV5-5 and TRBJ1-4, is DAGVTQSPTHLIKTRGQQVTLRCSPISGHKSVSWYQQVLGQGPQFIFQYYEKEERGRGNFPDRFSARQFPNYSSELNVNALLLGDSALYLCASSLVGTGGNEGGEKLFFGSGTQLSVL.

J is TRBJ2-7 and V is TRBV6-5; possibly TRBD2 for D (8 bases). The CDR3 extends over 16 amino acids. The V end was cut by 0 bases, the J end by 7 bases, with 19 bases between. Germline CDR1 is MNHEY and CDR2 is SVGAGI. CDR3 sequence: CASSYSLGTAGVEQYF. In DNA, the CDR3 is TGTGCCAGCAGTTACTCTCTGGGGACAGCGGGGGTTGAGCAGTACTTC.

V usage is TRBV7-9 and J usage is TRBJ2-1; 9 bases fit TRBD1. CDR1 is SEHNR, CDR2 FQNEAQ, per germline (reference sequence). After removal of 5 bases from V and 8 bases from J, the junction contained 10 bases not matched to a gene. The CDR3 has 15 residues. CDR3 sequence reads: CASSQGTGRFYEQFF. The CDR3 DNA follows: TGTGCCAGCAGCCAAGGGACAGGGAGGTTCTATGAGCAGTTCTTC. Variable domain in full (rest from reference TRBV7-9 and TRBJ2-1): DTGVSQNPRHKITKRGQNVTFRCDPISEHNRLYWYRQTLGQGPEFLTYFQNEAQLEKSRLLSDRFSAERPKGSFSTLEIQRTEQGDSAMYLCASSQGTGRFYEQFFGPGTRLTVL.

The J gene is TRBJ1-1, the V gene TRBV11-2; D might be TRBD1 (5 bases). Per germline, CDR1 SGHAT and CDR2 FQNNGV. V was trimmed by 5 bases and J by 1 base, leaving 14 bases between them. The CDR3 is made up of 15 amino acids. CDR3 nucleotide sequence: TGTGCCAGCAGCCTCGCAGGGTATCAGAACACTGAAGCTTTCTTT. This sequence encodes CASSLAGYQNTEAFF.

The chain joins TRBV7-6 to TRBJ1-1, with no clear D. Trimming took 1 base from V and 3 from J, leaving 6 bases between them. Germline CDR1 is SGHVS and CDR2 is FNYEAQ. The CDR3 is made up of 13 amino acids. CDR3 amino acids: CASSLGPHTEAFF. CDR3 nucleotides: TGTGCCAGCAGCTTAGGGCCACACACTGAAGCTTTCTTT.

V gene TRBV11-2 combines with J gene TRBJ2-7; the D gene is possibly TRBD1 (5 bases). Trimming removed 4 bases at V and 6 bases at J, with 13 bases between. Germline V gene sequence: CDR1 SGHAT, CDR2 FQNNGV. The CDR3 length is 13 residues. CDR3 bases: TGTGCCAGCAGCTACTCCCGCGACAGCGAGCAGTACTTC. Its protein product is CASSYSRDSEQYF.

The chain recombines TRBV15 with TRBJ1-2, with TRBD1 matching 7 bases. The CDR3 has 15 residues. V dropped 1 base and J dropped 8; count of bases not matched to a gene: 10. Germline V gene sequence: CDR1 LNHNV, CDR2 YYDKDF (reference sequence). CDR3 nucleotides: TGTGCCACCAGCAGAGTGGAGGGGGCCACAAACGGCTACACCTTC. It codes for CATSRVEGATNGYTF.

The rearrangement links TRBV6-5 to TRBJ1-2; possible D gene TRBD1, 5 bases. V lost 2 bases, J lost 2 bases, and 9 bases lay in between. The CDR3 totals 14 residues. The V gene's germline CDR1 is MNHEY and CDR2 SVGAGI. CDR3 nucleotides: TGTGCCAGCAGTTACGCCCAGGGAAACTATGGCTACACCTTC. Its translation is CASSYAQGNYGYTF.

The chain couples TRBV9 to TRBJ2-2, with no clear D. The CDR3 length is 13 residues. Per germline, CDR1 SGDLS and CDR2 YYNGEE. The V end was cut by 1 base, the J end by 6 bases, with 7 bases between. The chain's CDR3 is CASSVYVPGELFF. The CDR3 DNA sequence: TGTGCCAGCAGCGTATACGTGCCCGGGGAGCTGTTTTTT.

J is TRBJ2-1 and V is TRBV7-9; 10 bases fit TRBD2. CDR3 size: 15 residues. With 2 bases clipped from V and 10 bases from J, the junction kept 8 bases outside the gene matches. Germline V gene data show CDR1 as SEHNR and CDR2 as FQNEAQ (reference sequence). The CDR3 coding sequence is TGTGCCAGCAGCTTAATATATGGGACTAGCGACGAGCAGTTCTTC. Its protein is CASSLIYGTSDEQFF.

The chain is built from TRBV10-3 and TRBJ2-7, with D maybe TRBD1 (6 bases). The CDR3 is made up of 13 amino acids. CDR1 and CDR2 from the germline V gene are ENHRY and SYGVKD. Trimming cost V 10 bases and J 7 bases, with 20 bases left between them. In DNA form, the CDR3 reads TGTGCCACCACTGCACAGGGTATGGGTGAGCAGTACTTC. Amino acids: CATTAQGMGEQYF.

V is TRBV28 and J is TRBJ2-5; TRBD2 agrees at 13 bases. This CDR3 comprises 16 residues. CDR1 and CDR2 from the germline V gene are MDHEN and SYDVKM. Trimming at V came to 4 bases and at J to 2 bases, leaving 4 bases not matched to a gene. The CDR3 DNA reads as TGTGCCAGCAGTTCCGGACTAGCGGGGGTACAAGAGACCCAGTACTTC. Protein: CASSSGLAGVQETQYF. Full variable domain (missing parts from reference TRBV28 and TRBJ2-5): DVKVTQSSRYLVKRTGEKVFLECVQDMDHENMFWYRQDPGLGLRLIYFSYDVKMKEKGDIPEGYSVSREKKERFSLILESASTNQTSMYLCASSSGLAGVQETQYFGPGTRLLVL.

The V gene is TRBV4-1, the J gene TRBJ2-1; 10 bases are shared with TRBD2. The CDR3 extends over 15 amino acids. From germline, CDR1 is MGHRA and CDR2 YSYEKL. After removal of 0 bases from V and 9 bases from J, the junction contained 5 bases not matched to a gene. CDR3 coding DNA: TGCGCCAGCAGCCAAGAGGGTAGCGGGGGGCCTGAGCAGTTCTTC. Protein sequence: CASSQEGSGGPEQFF.

This clone was observed once. CDR3 coding DNA: TGTGCCAGCAGTTCGCTAGCGGGGTGGGAGACCCAGTACTTC. As protein: CASSSLAGWETQYF. The rearrangement links TRBV27 to TRBJ2-5; 9 bases map to TRBD2. Germline V gives CDR1 MNHEY, CDR2 SMNVEV (reference sequence). V gave up 4 bases and J gave up 5 bases; unmatched junction bases: 5. The CDR3 has 14 residues.

The rearrangement joins TRBV19 to TRBJ2-3; D not resolved. CDR1 and CDR2 from the germline V gene are LNHDA and SQIVND (reference sequence). V was clipped by 3 bases and J by 4 bases, with 11 bases between them. This CDR3 spans 14 amino acids. The CDR3 DNA follows: TGTGCCAGTAGTATGTACTCCAGCTCAGATACGCAGTATTTT. Translated, it gives CASSMYSSSDTQYF.

V is TRBV6-1 and J is TRBJ1-2; D is unresolved. Looked up from germline, CDR1 is MNHNS and CDR2 is SASEGT. V was shortened by 2 bases and J by 0 bases, with 13 bases between the two germline ends. The CDR3 is 16 residues long. DNA for the CDR3: TGTGCCAGCAGTGAATTGGTTGCACCTCCTAACTATGGCTACACCTTC. Its translation is CASSELVAPPNYGYTF.

The rearrangement joins TRBV4-3 to TRBJ2-6; tentative D call: TRBD1 (5 bases). The V gene's germline CDR1 is LGHNA and CDR2 YSLEER. This CDR3 comprises 18 residues. With 0 bases removed from V and 1 base from J, the gap between germline ends came to 13 bases. The CDR3 sequence is CASSQDWAGRSGANVLTF. In DNA, the CDR3 is TGCGCCAGCAGCCAAGATTGGGCAGGGCGGTCTGGGGCCAACGTCCTGACTTTC.

The genes are TRBV27 and TRBJ1-1; D remains unclear. There are 14 residues in the CDR3. Germline loops: CDR1 MNHEY, CDR2 SMNVEV (reference sequence). Between the trimmed V and J ends, which lost 6 bases and 2 bases, there was a span of 13 bases. The CDR3 reads CASSQFQVNTEAFF. The DNA of the CDR3 is TGTGCCAGCAGCCAGTTTCAGGTCAACACTGAAGCTTTCTTT.